Listed below are T cell receptor beta chains from one sample, sequenced in a study of CD8 T cells in Susac syndrome. TCRdb independently ran MiXCR on the immunoSEQ multiplex PCR reads; one entry per CDR3 protein. Of about 280,000 distinct CDR3 sequences in the sample, 70% to 90% are singletons; the top ten hold about 0.11%. The sequencing sample was made of CD8+ T cells from PBMCs. The source of these receptors is a human donor with multiple sclerosis. CDR3s include the opening cysteine and the closing phenylalanine or tryptophan. A D gene is named only where the DNA matches it firmly. Not every row has a clone size; where given, it reads once, few, many or a size class.

>TRBV19|NA|NA|TRBJ1-1
TGTGCCAGTACGGGCGGAAACACTGAAGCTTTCTTT
CASTGGNTEAFF
>TRBV27|NA|few|TRBJ1-1
TGTGCCAGCAGTTTACAAAGGAACACTGAAGCTTTCTTT
CASSLQRNTEAFF
>TRBV19|TRBD1|NA|TRBJ2-5
TGTGCCAGTAGTATAGAGGGGACAGGGGAGGAAGAGACCCAGTACTTC
CASSIEGTGEEETQYF
>TRBV11-2|NA|NA|TRBJ2-7
TGTGCCAGCAGCTTATTAGTCCGCAGTTCCTACGAGCAGTACTTC
CASSLLVRSSYEQYF
>TRBV14|TRBD2|NA|TRBJ2-1
TGTGCCAGCATGGGGACTAGCCAAGGGGGTTTCAATGAGCAGTTCTTC
CASMGTSQGGFNEQFF
>TRBV12-3/TRBV12-4|NA|NA|TRBJ2-7
TGTGCCAGCAGTTTAAGGGGGGCGGCCCCCTACGAGCAGTACTTC
CASSLRGAAPYEQYF
>TRBV27|NA|NA|TRBJ2-5
TGTGCCAGCTGGCAGGGAATAGAGACCCAGTACTTC
CASWQGIETQYF
>TRBV27|TRBD2|NA|TRBJ2-1
TGTGCCAGCAGTCTAAGCGGGAGTTATGAGCAGTTCTTC
CASSLSGSYEQFF
>TRBV27|TRBD1|NA|TRBJ2-1
TGTGCCAGCAGTACTGGACAGGTCTACAATGAGCAGTTCTTC
CASSTGQVYNEQFF
>TRBV29-1|NA|NA|TRBJ2-7
TGCAGCGTTGAAATATCGCTTTCGAGGGAGCAGTACTTC
CSVEISLSREQYF
>TRBV2|TRBD1|NA|TRBJ1-1
TGTGCCAGCAGCGTGACAGGGGTGAACACTGAAGCTTTCTTT
CASSVTGVNTEAFF
>TRBV27|NA|NA|TRBJ2-5
TGTGCCAGCAGTTTCGCTCCGGCGGGAGAGACCCAGTACTTC
CASSFAPAGETQYF
>TRBV27|TRBD1|NA|TRBJ2-7
TGTGCCAGCAGTTCGGACAGGGGTATGGTCTACGAGCAGTACTTC
CASSSDRGMVYEQYF
>TRBV19|NA|NA|TRBJ1-1
TGTGCCAGTACGTGGAGCGCGAACACTGAAGCTTTCTTT
CASTWSANTEAFF
>TRBV27|TRBD2|NA|TRBJ2-1
TGTGCCAGCAGTTTATCGGGGCGGGAGGGCGATGAGCAGTTCTTC
CASSLSGREGDEQFF
>TRBV5-1|NA|NA|TRBJ1-1
TGCGCCAGCAGTGAGGCCCCAGGGGACACTGAAGCTTTCTTT
CASSEAPGDTEAFF
>TRBV7-3|NA|NA|TRBJ2-2
TGTGCCAGCAGCTTAACGCCCCTAGTAAGGGGCGGGGAGCTGTTTTTT
CASSLTPLVRGGELFF
>TRBV20-1|NA|NA|TRBJ2-7
TGCAGTGCTAGACCCCCGGGTGTGGCCCCAAGATTGGGCGAGCAGTACTTC
CSARPPGVAPRLGEQYF
>TRBV28|NA|NA|TRBJ2-5
TGTGCCAGCGAGGAGGGGACCAAACAAGAGACCCAGTACTTC
CASEEGTKQETQYF
>TRBV10-3|NA|NA|TRBJ2-1
TGTGCCATCGGTTGGCGGACCTACAATGAGCAGTTCTTC
CAIGWRTYNEQFF
>TRBV7-6|NA|NA|TRBJ2-3
TGTGCCAGCAGCCCATACGGGAGCGTGTGGGACACAGATACGCAGTATTTT
CASSPYGSVWDTDTQYF
>TRBV13|NA|NA|TRBJ2-1
TGTGCCAGCAGCTTAGTGGGGGAGGAGGTTGAGCAGTTCTTC
CASSLVGEEVEQFF
>TRBV6-6|NA|NA|TRBJ1-5
TGTGCCAGCAGTTTAATGGCCCGGTCCCAGCCCCAGCATTTT
CASSLMARSQPQHF
>TRBV28|NA|NA|TRBJ2-5
TGTGCCAGCAGCCCGAGAACGGAAGAGACCCAGTACTTC
CASSPRTEETQYF
>TRBV27|NA|NA|TRBJ2-5
TGTGCCAGCAGTTTATCGAGTGGGGACCGCCAAGAGACCCAGTACTTC
CASSLSSGDRQETQYF
>TRBV5-1|NA|NA|TRBJ1-1
TGCGCCAGCAGCCCCAGATCTGATCGTGCTGAAGCTTTCTTT
CASSPRSDRAEAFF
>TRBV20-1|NA|NA|TRBJ2-7
TGCAGTGCTTCACCGGGACTGACCTACGAGCAGTACTTC
CSASPGLTYEQYF
>TRBV7-9|NA|NA|TRBJ2-1
TGTGCCAGCAGCCCCCCCGGGAGCCCTAAGAGGTACAATGAGCAGTTCTTC
CASSPPGSPKRYNEQFF
>TRBV5-1|TRBD1|NA|TRBJ1-6
TGCGCCAGCAGCTTGCAGGGGGGCCGGAAGAATTCACCCCTCCACTTT
CASSLQGGRKNSPLHF
>TRBV30|NA|NA|TRBJ1-1
TGTGCCTGGAGTGTATTCTCCAGGAACACTGAAGCTTTCTTT
CAWSVFSRNTEAFF
>TRBV30|NA|NA|TRBJ1-4
TGTGCCGGGGACCCTGGTTCGGAAAAACTGTTTTTT
CAGDPGSEKLFF
>TRBV27|NA|once|TRBJ1-1
TGTGCCAGCAGTTTACGGCATAGGAACACTGAAGCTTTCTTT
CASSLRHRNTEAFF